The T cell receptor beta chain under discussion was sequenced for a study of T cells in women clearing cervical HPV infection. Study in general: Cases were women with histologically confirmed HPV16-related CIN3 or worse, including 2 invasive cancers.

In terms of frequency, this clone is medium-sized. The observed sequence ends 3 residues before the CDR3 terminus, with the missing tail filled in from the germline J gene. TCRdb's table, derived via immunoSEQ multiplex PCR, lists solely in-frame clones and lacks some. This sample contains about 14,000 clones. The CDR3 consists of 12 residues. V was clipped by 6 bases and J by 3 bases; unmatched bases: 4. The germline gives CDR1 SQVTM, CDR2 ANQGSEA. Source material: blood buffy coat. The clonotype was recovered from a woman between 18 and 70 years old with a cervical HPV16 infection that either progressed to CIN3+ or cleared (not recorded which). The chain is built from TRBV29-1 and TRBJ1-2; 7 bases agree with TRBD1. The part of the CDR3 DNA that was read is TGCAGCGTCATAGGGACAGACTATGGC. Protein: CSVIGTDYG. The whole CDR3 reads CSVIGTDYGYTF.